These T cell receptor beta chains were read from a single sample in a study of blood T cell repertoires in COVID-19. Sequencing was performed with immunoSEQ multiplex PCR; in TCRdb, only in-frame clones are kept and a portion is missing. The table records roughly 150,000 clones, more than 75% of them present only once. The sequenced material came from peripheral blood. All receptors derive from a woman aged 50 to 65 with COVID-19, enrolled during active disease. CDR3s include the opening cysteine and the closing phenylalanine or tryptophan. Each record gives: V gene, J gene, D gene, clone size, CDR3 protein, CDR3 DNA. A D gene is named only where the DNA matches it firmly. Clone sizes are given selectively: once, few, many, or a class where the clone is expanded.

V: TRBV9
J: TRBJ2-2
D: TRBD2
size: -
CDR3: CASSVGLAGAIGNTGELFF
DNA: TGTGCCAGCAGCGTAGGACTAGCGGGGGCGATCGGGAACACCGGGGAGCTGTTTTTT

V: TRBV5-4
J: TRBJ2-5
D: TRBD1
size: -
CDR3: CASSSRTGKETQYF
DNA: TGTGCCAGCAGCTCCCGGACAGGGAAAGAGACCCAGTACTTC

V: TRBV30
J: TRBJ2-7
D: -
size: -
CDR3: CAWNRFPTYEQYF
DNA: TGTGCCTGGAACAGGTTTCCCACCTACGAGCAGTACTTC

V: TRBV3-1/TRBV3-2
J: TRBJ1-4
D: -
size: -
CDR3: CASSQDQVQGANEKLFF
DNA: TGTGCCAGCAGCCAAGATCAGGTACAAGGGGCTAATGAAAAACTGTTTTTT

V: TRBV25-1
J: TRBJ1-2
D: -
size: -
CDR3: CASSASFGYTF
DNA: TGTGCCAGCAGTGCGTCTTTCGGCTACACCTTC

V: TRBV10-3
J: TRBJ1-1
D: TRBD1
size: -
CDR3: CAISEGGMNTEAFF
DNA: TGTGCCATCAGTGAAGGGGGCATGAACACTGAAGCTTTCTTT

V: TRBV12-5
J: TRBJ2-3
D: TRBD2
size: -
CDR3: CASGWGTSGRTDTQYF
DNA: TGTGCTAGTGGATGGGGGACTAGCGGGCGCACAGATACGCAGTATTTT

V: TRBV6-5
J: TRBJ1-5
D: -
size: -
CDR3: CASSYSLRGNQPQHF
DNA: TGTGCCAGCAGTTACTCTCTCCGGGGCAATCAGCCCCAGCATTTT

V: TRBV6-6
J: TRBJ2-1
D: TRBD2
size: -
CDR3: CASMQQRGHEQFF
DNA: TGTGCCAGCATGCAACAGCGGGGGCATGAGCAGTTCTTC

V: TRBV30
J: TRBJ2-7
D: -
size: once
CDR3: CAWSNGQSYEQYF
DNA: TGTGCCTGGAGTAATGGACAGTCCTACGAGCAGTACTTC

V: TRBV4-2
J: TRBJ2-6
D: -
size: -
CDR3: CASSQPTGSAGANVLTF
DNA: TGTGCCAGCAGCCAACCTACAGGGTCGGCTGGGGCCAACGTCCTGACTTTC

V: TRBV5-1
J: TRBJ1-5
D: -
size: -
CDR3: CASSLGGPQHNQPQHF
DNA: TGCGCCAGCAGCTTGGGGGGGCCCCAACACAATCAGCCCCAGCATTTT

V: TRBV6-6
J: TRBJ2-7
D: -
size: -
CDR3: CASSYAGQEQYF
DNA: TGTGCCAGCAGTTACGCGGGTCAAGAGCAGTACTTC

V: TRBV6-9
J: TRBJ1-1
D: TRBD1
size: once
CDR3: CASRMGQGNTEAFF
DNA: TGTGCCAGCCGGATGGGACAGGGGAACACTGAAGCTTTCTTT

V: TRBV6-4
J: TRBJ2-1
D: TRBD1
size: -
CDR3: CASSAGQGHYNEQFF
DNA: TGTGCCAGCAGTGCGGGACAGGGCCACTACAATGAGCAGTTCTTC

V: TRBV6-2/TRBV6-3
J: TRBJ1-3
D: -
size: -
CDR3: CASSYSSTGNTIYF
DNA: TGTGCCAGCAGTTACTCGTCGACAGGAAACACCATATATTTT

V: TRBV6-2/TRBV6-3
J: TRBJ2-5
D: TRBD2
size: -
CDR3: CASSDGTRTWGETQYF
DNA: TGTGCCAGCAGTGACGGGACTAGAACTTGGGGAGAGACCCAGTACTTC

V: TRBV5-1
J: TRBJ1-2
D: TRBD1
size: once
CDR3: CASSLAGTGWDYGYTF
DNA: TGCGCCAGCAGCTTGGCCGGGACAGGGTGGGACTATGGCTACACCTTC

V: TRBV2
J: TRBJ2-7
D: -
size: -
CDR3: CASSEGEVRWQYF
DNA: TGTGCCAGCAGTGAAGGGGAGGTTAGATGGCAGTACTTC

V: TRBV5-1
J: TRBJ1-6
D: -
size: few
CDR3: CASSLAGYGSPLHF
DNA: TGCGCCAGCAGCTTGGCCGGGTACGGTTCACCCCTCCACTTT

V: TRBV28
J: TRBJ2-7
D: TRBD1
size: -
CDR3: CASSSQRQGTHEQYF
DNA: TGTGCCAGCAGTTCCCAACGACAGGGAACTCACGAGCAGTACTTC

V: TRBV7-6
J: TRBJ2-2
D: -
size: few
CDR3: CASSQYRDSYTGELFF
DNA: TGTGCCAGCAGCCAATACAGGGATTCGTACACCGGGGAGCTGTTTTTT

V: TRBV4-3
J: TRBJ2-3
D: -
size: -
CDR3: CASSPEVYTDTQYF
DNA: TGCGCCAGCAGCCCGGAGGTCTACACAGATACGCAGTATTTT

V: TRBV13
J: TRBJ1-4
D: TRBD1
size: -
CDR3: CASSSGQGNEKLFF
DNA: TGTGCCAGCAGCTCAGGACAGGGGAATGAAAAACTGTTTTTT

V: TRBV5-1
J: TRBJ1-1
D: -
size: -
CDR3: CASSLGWGENTEAFF
DNA: TGCGCCAGCAGCTTGGGTTGGGGGGAGAACACTGAAGCTTTCTTT

V: TRBV19
J: TRBJ1-1
D: TRBD1
size: -
CDR3: CASTTGGYTEAFF
DNA: TGTGCCAGTACAACAGGGGGCTACACTGAAGCTTTCTTT

V: TRBV12-3/TRBV12-4
J: TRBJ2-7
D: -
size: -
CDR3: CASSLLAEQYF
DNA: TGTGCCAGCAGTTTGCTGGCCGAGCAGTACTTC

V: TRBV5-4
J: TRBJ2-3
D: TRBD2
size: -
CDR3: CASSLSGGATSTDTQYF
DNA: TGTGCCAGCAGCTTGAGCGGGGGGGCCACTAGCACAGATACGCAGTATTTT

V: TRBV9
J: TRBJ2-1
D: -
size: -
CDR3: CASSAGLEEPYNEQFF
DNA: TGTGCCAGCAGCGCGGGACTGGAGGAGCCCTACAATGAGCAGTTCTTC

V: TRBV30
J: TRBJ2-5
D: TRBD2
size: -
CDR3: CAGGWGGAETQYF
DNA: TGTGCCGGGGGATGGGGGGGAGCAGAGACCCAGTACTTC

V: TRBV18
J: TRBJ1-4
D: TRBD1
size: once
CDR3: CASSPQSGTGEEKLFF
DNA: TGTGCCAGCTCACCACAGAGCGGGACAGGGGAGGAAAAACTGTTTTTT

V: TRBV7-6
J: TRBJ2-5
D: -
size: -
CDR3: CASSLAPEGVETQYF
DNA: TGTGCCAGCAGCTTAGCTCCCGAGGGGGTGGAGACCCAGTACTTC

V: TRBV7-8
J: TRBJ1-3
D: -
size: -
CDR3: CASSLTGFTGNTIYF
DNA: TGTGCCAGCAGCTTGACAGGTTTCACTGGAAACACCATATATTTT

V: TRBV7-3
J: TRBJ2-7
D: -
size: -
CDR3: CASSLRPLVGDEQYF
DNA: TGTGCCAGCAGCTTACGCCCCTTGGTCGGGGACGAGCAGTACTTC

V: TRBV19
J: TRBJ1-6
D: -
size: -
CDR3: CATRTEPRSPLHF
DNA: TGTGCCACCAGGACAGAACCACGGTCACCCCTCCACTTT

V: TRBV6-6
J: TRBJ2-3
D: TRBD2
size: -
CDR3: CASSYGSGVTDTQYF
DNA: TGTGCCAGCAGTTACGGGAGCGGGGTCACAGATACGCAGTATTTT

V: TRBV21-1
J: TRBJ1-6
D: -
size: -
CDR3: CASSKVVQGTYNSPLHF
DNA: TGTGCCAGCAGCAAAGTCGTACAGGGGACTTATAATTCACCCCTCCACTTT

V: TRBV7-2
J: TRBJ2-5
D: TRBD2
size: few
CDR3: CASSLVGSGGGETQYF
DNA: TGTGCCAGCAGCTTAGTTGGTAGCGGGGGGGGAGAGACCCAGTACTTC

V: TRBV28
J: TRBJ1-6
D: TRBD1
size: -
CDR3: CASSLPRLYKTGEGTSYNSPLHF
DNA: TGTGCCAGCAGTCTCCCCCGGCTTTATAAGACAGGGGAGGGAACCTCCTATAATTCACCCCTCCACTTT

V: TRBV30
J: TRBJ2-1
D: -
size: -
CDR3: CAFRDNGPQFF
DNA: TGTGCCTTCCGGGACAACGGTCCGCAGTTCTTC

V: TRBV10-2
J: TRBJ1-2
D: -
size: -
CDR3: CASTPSGQNYGYTF
DNA: TGCGCCAGCACTCCTTCGGGACAAAACTATGGCTACACCTTC